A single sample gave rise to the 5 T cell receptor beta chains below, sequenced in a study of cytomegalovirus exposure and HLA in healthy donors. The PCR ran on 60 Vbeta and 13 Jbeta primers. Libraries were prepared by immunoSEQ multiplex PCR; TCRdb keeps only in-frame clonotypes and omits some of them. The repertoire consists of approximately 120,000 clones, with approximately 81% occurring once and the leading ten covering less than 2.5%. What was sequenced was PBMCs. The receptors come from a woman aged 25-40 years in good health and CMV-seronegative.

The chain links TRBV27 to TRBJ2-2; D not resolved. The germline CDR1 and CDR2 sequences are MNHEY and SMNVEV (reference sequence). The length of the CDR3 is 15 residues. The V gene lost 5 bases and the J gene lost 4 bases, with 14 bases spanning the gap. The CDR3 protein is CASSPRRPGTGELFF. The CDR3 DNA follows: TGTGCCAGCAGTCCGAGACGGCCGGGCACCGGGGAGCTGTTTTTT.

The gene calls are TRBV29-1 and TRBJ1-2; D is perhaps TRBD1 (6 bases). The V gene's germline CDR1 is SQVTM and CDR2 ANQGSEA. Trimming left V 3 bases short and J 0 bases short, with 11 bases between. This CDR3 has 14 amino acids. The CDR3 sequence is CSVEGAGANYGYTF. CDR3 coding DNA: TGCAGCGTTGAGGGGGCAGGGGCTAACTATGGCTACACCTTC.

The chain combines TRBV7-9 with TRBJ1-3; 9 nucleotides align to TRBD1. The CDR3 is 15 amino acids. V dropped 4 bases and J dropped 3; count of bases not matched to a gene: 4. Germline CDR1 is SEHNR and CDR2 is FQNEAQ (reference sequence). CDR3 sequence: CASSYTGGSGNTIYF. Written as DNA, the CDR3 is TGTGCCAGCAGCTATACAGGGGGCAGTGGAAACACCATATATTTT.

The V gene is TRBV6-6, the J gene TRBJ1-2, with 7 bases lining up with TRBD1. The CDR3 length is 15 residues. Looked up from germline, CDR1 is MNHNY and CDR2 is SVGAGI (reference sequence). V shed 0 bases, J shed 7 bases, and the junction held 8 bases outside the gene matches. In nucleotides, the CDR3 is TGTGCCAGCAGTTACTCGGGACAGAAGAGCGGTGGCTACACCTTC. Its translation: CASSYSGQKSGGYTF.

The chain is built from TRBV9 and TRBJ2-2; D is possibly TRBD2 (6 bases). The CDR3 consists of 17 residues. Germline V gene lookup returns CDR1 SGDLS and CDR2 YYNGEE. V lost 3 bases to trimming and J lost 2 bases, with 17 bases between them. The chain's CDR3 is CASSGDSRERNTGELFF. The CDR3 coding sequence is TGTGCCAGCAGCGGGGATTCTCGGGAGCGAAACACCGGGGAGCTGTTTTTT.